This TCR beta chain was identified during a study of blood T cells in healthy people across ages. There were at least 5 micrograms of total RNA extracted from every sample. It was with a sample-barcoded 5' primer and a J-beta primer mix that a second PCR of roughly 7 to 11 cycles was run. TCRdb reprocessed the 5' RACE reads via MiXCR and lists one record per CDR3 protein. The data show over a million distinct CDR3 sequences, 42% seen once. V gave up 6 bases and J gave up 4 bases, with 12 bases separating them. From germline, CDR1 is MDHEN and CDR2 SYDVKM. The CDR3 length is 13 residues. V and J are TRBV28 and TRBJ1-2; D gene uncertain. The sequenced material came from blood. The sequence derives from a woman aged 18-29 years in good health. The CDR3 loop is CASSPTLSYGYTF. The CDR3 nucleotides are TGTGCCAGCAGCCCGACACTAAGCTATGGCTACACCTTC.